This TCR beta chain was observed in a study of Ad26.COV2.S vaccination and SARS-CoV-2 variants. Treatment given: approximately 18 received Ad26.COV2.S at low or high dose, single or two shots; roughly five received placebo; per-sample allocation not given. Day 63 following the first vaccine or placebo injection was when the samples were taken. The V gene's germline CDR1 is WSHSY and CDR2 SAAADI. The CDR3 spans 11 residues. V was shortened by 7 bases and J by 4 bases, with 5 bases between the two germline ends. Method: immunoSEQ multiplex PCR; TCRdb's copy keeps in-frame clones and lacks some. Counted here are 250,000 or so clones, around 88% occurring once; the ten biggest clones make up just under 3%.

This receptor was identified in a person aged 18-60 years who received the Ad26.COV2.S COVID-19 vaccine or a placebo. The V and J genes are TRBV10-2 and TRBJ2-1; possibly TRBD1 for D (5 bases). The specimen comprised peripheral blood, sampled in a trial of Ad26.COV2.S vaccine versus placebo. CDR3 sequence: CASKGYNEQFF. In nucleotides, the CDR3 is TGCGCCAGCAAGGGGTACAATGAGCAGTTCTTC.